The rows below give T cell receptor beta chains drawn from one sample of a study of blood T cell repertoires in COVID-19. Data came from immunoSEQ multiplex PCR; TCRdb stores just in-frame clones and leaves some out. The profile shows approximately 65,000 clones, less than 95% of them singletons. The sample taken for sequencing was peripheral blood. These receptors came from a man aged 45-65 years with COVID-19, enrolled during active disease. CDR3s include the opening cysteine and the closing phenylalanine or tryptophan. The order of the fields is D gene, clone size, V gene, J gene, CDR3 DNA, CDR3 protein. A D gene is named only where the DNA matches it firmly. A row's size may be missing; if present it is once, few, many or a size class.

d_call: TRBD2; clone_size: -; v_call: TRBV6-5; j_call: TRBJ2-7; cdr3_nt: TGTGCCAGCAGCGGACTAGCGGAAGCCTACGAGCAGTACTTC; cdr3_aa: CASSGLAEAYEQYF
d_call: -; clone_size: -; v_call: TRBV9; j_call: TRBJ2-3; cdr3_nt: TGTGCCAGCAGCTCCCGGCTGGAGGGCGATACGCAGTATTTT; cdr3_aa: CASSSRLEGDTQYF
d_call: -; clone_size: -; v_call: TRBV15; j_call: TRBJ1-1; cdr3_nt: TGTGCCACCAGCAGAGAAACACAGGGAACTGAAGCTTTCTTT; cdr3_aa: CATSRETQGTEAFF
d_call: -; clone_size: -; v_call: TRBV4-1; j_call: TRBJ2-7; cdr3_nt: TGCGCCAGCAGCCAAGTGAGGAGCTCCGGGAACGAGCAGTACTTC; cdr3_aa: CASSQVRSSGNEQYF
d_call: TRBD1; clone_size: -; v_call: TRBV10-3; j_call: TRBJ2-3; cdr3_nt: TGTGCCATTCTGGGACAGGGGAGCACAGATACGCAGTATTTT; cdr3_aa: CAILGQGSTDTQYF
d_call: TRBD1; clone_size: -; v_call: TRBV2; j_call: TRBJ1-2; cdr3_nt: TGTGCCAGCATTTTACTAGGGGGACAGGGGACTAACTATGGCTACACCTTC; cdr3_aa: CASILLGGQGTNYGYTF
d_call: -; clone_size: -; v_call: TRBV3-1/TRBV3-2; j_call: TRBJ2-7; cdr3_nt: TGTGCCAGCAGCCAAGGATCTCGGGACGAGCAGTACTTC; cdr3_aa: CASSQGSRDEQYF
d_call: -; clone_size: -; v_call: TRBV6-5; j_call: TRBJ2-2; cdr3_nt: TGTGCCACCGGCCGGGATCCGAACACCGGGGAGCTGTTTTTT; cdr3_aa: CATGRDPNTGELFF
d_call: TRBD1; clone_size: -; v_call: TRBV6-2/TRBV6-3; j_call: TRBJ2-7; cdr3_nt: TGTGCCAGCAGTTACCTGACAGGGGGTCCGTACGAGCAGTACTTC; cdr3_aa: CASSYLTGGPYEQYF
d_call: TRBD1; clone_size: -; v_call: TRBV5-1; j_call: TRBJ1-3; cdr3_nt: TGCGCCAGCAGCTGGGACAGGACCTCTGGAAACACCATATATTTT; cdr3_aa: CASSWDRTSGNTIYF
d_call: TRBD2; clone_size: -; v_call: TRBV5-1; j_call: TRBJ2-1; cdr3_nt: TGCGCCAGCAGACGAGTCCTAGCGGGAGGGATAAATGAGCAGTTCTTC; cdr3_aa: CASRRVLAGGINEQFF
d_call: TRBD1; clone_size: -; v_call: TRBV11-3; j_call: TRBJ2-1; cdr3_nt: TGTGCCAGCAGCTTAGGGACGGGACAGTCCATCTACAATGAGCAGTTCTTC; cdr3_aa: CASSLGTGQSIYNEQFF
d_call: TRBD2; clone_size: once; v_call: TRBV6-5; j_call: TRBJ2-7; cdr3_nt: TGTGCCAGCCAAGGCATTCTAGCGGGGGCCTACGAGCAGTACTTC; cdr3_aa: CASQGILAGAYEQYF
d_call: TRBD2; clone_size: few; v_call: TRBV7-3; j_call: TRBJ2-1; cdr3_nt: TGTGCCAGCAGCTTTTCCGAGGGAGGGTTTGAGCAGTTCTTC; cdr3_aa: CASSFSEGGFEQFF
d_call: TRBD1; clone_size: -; v_call: TRBV19; j_call: TRBJ1-2; cdr3_nt: TGTGCCAGTAGTAGCTGGACAGGACCCTATGGCTACACCTTC; cdr3_aa: CASSSWTGPYGYTF
d_call: -; clone_size: -; v_call: TRBV27; j_call: TRBJ1-4; cdr3_nt: TGTGCCAGCAGCCCCGCCTCGGGGGGCTGGGTTGCAACTAATGAAAAACTGTTTTTT; cdr3_aa: CASSPASGGWVATNEKLFF
d_call: -; clone_size: once; v_call: TRBV28; j_call: TRBJ2-2; cdr3_nt: TGTGCCAGCAGTTTCCGGTTTCGGGGGGAGCTGTTTTTT; cdr3_aa: CASSFRFRGELFF
d_call: -; clone_size: -; v_call: TRBV5-1; j_call: TRBJ2-7; cdr3_nt: TGCGCCAGCAGCACCCGAGGGTCCCTGGACGAGCAGTACTTC; cdr3_aa: CASSTRGSLDEQYF
d_call: TRBD2; clone_size: -; v_call: TRBV20-1; j_call: TRBJ2-1; cdr3_nt: TGCAGTGCTAGTCTGCGGGAGGAGAATGAGCAGTTCTTC; cdr3_aa: CSASLREENEQFF
d_call: -; clone_size: -; v_call: TRBV9; j_call: TRBJ2-3; cdr3_nt: TGTGCCAGCAGCACCCGACAGTGGGCCTTCACAGATACGCAGTATTTT; cdr3_aa: CASSTRQWAFTDTQYF